These 3 T cell receptor beta chains were all obtained from the same sample, sequenced in a study of blood T cells in healthy people across ages. Primed by a sample-barcoded 5' primer and a J-beta primer mix, a second PCR proceeded for roughly 7 to 11 cycles. Using its own MiXCR run on the 5' RACE reads, TCRdb lists one record per CDR3 protein. Here the sample spans more than 1.4 million distinct CDR3 sequences, around two fifths being singletons. Source material: blood. These receptors all stem from a woman younger than 30 in good health.

This clonotype was picked up many times. The chain links TRBV6-2 or TRBV6-3 to TRBJ2-1; 10 bases are a match to TRBD2. Germline lookup yields CDR1 MNHEY and CDR2 SVGEGT. This CDR3 has 13 amino acids. With V trimmed by 4 bases and J by 6 bases, 0 bases remained unmatched. For the CDR3, the DNA is TGTGCCAGCAGTTGGACTAGCGGCAATGAGCAGTTCTTC. Translating it yields CASSWTSGNEQFF.

The V and J genes are TRBV20-1 and TRBJ2-5; 8 bases line up with TRBD1. The CDR3 is 16 amino acids. The germline gives CDR1 DFQATT, CDR2 SNEGSKA (reference sequence). J gave up 11 bases and V 1 base, and 18 bases lay outside the gene matches. The CDR3 DNA reads TGCAGTGCTAGAGTGTCCTCAGGGGGCCTTGGGAATGAGCAGTACTTC. Protein product: CSARVSSGGLGNEQYF.

CDR3 residues: CASTPLGDGSYNEQFF. The DNA for the CDR3 is TGTGCCAGCACTCCTCTGGGGGACGGCTCCTACAATGAGCAGTTCTTC. The J gene is TRBJ2-1, the V gene TRBV12-3 or TRBV12-4; D could derive from TRBD1 or TRBD2 (5 bases each). The CDR3 covers 16 residues. V gave up 7 bases and J gave up 0 bases, with 16 bases separating them.